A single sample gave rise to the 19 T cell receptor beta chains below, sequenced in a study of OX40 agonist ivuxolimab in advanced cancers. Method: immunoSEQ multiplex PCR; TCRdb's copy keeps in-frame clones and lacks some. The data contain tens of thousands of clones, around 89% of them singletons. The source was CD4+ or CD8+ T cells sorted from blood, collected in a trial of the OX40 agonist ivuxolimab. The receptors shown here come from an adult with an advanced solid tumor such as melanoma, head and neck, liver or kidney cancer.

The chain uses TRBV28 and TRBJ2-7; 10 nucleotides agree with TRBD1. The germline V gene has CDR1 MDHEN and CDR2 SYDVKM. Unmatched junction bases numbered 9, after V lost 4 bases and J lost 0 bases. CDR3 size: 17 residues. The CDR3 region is CASSSWTGGASSYEQYF. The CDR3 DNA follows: TGTGCCAGCAGTTCCTGGACAGGGGGGGCGAGCTCCTACGAGCAGTACTTC.

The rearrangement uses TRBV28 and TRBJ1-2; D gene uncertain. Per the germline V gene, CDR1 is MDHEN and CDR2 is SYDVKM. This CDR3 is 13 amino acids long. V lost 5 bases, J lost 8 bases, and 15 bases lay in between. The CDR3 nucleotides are TGTGCCAGCAGTCCTTCCTTTTCAAGGGGCTACACCTTC. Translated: CASSPSFSRGYTF.

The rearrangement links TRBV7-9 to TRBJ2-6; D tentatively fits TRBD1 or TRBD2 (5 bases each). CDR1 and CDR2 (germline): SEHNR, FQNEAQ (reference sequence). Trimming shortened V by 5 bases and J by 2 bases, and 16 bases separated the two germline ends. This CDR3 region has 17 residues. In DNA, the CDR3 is TGTGCCAGCAGCCCCGAACGGGGCGCAGCTGGGGCCAACGTCCTGACTTTC. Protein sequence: CASSPERGAAGANVLTF.

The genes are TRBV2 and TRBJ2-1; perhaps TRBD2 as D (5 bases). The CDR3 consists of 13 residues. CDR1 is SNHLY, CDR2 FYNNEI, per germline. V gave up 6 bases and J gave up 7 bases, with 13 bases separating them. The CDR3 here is CASRPVTGNEQFF. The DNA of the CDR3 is TGTGCCAGCAGACCTGTTACGGGAAATGAGCAGTTCTTC. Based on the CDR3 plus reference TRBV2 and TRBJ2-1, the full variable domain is EPEVTQTPSHQVTQMGQEVILRCVPISNHLYFYWYRQILGQKVEFLVSFYNNEISEKSEIFDDQFSVERPDGSNFTLKIRSTKLEDSAMYFCASRPVTGNEQFFGPGTRLTVL.

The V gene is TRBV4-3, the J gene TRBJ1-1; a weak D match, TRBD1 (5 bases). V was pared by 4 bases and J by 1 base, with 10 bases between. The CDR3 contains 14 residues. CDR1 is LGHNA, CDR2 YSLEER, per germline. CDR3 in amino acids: CASSPGTQNTEAFF. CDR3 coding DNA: TGCGCCAGCAGCCCTGGGACGCAGAACACTGAAGCTTTCTTT.

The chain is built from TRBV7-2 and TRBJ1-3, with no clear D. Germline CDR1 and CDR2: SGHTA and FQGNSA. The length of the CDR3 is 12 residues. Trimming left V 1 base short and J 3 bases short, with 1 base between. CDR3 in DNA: TGTGCCAGCAGCTTAGTTGGAAACACCATATATTTT. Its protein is CASSLVGNTIYF.

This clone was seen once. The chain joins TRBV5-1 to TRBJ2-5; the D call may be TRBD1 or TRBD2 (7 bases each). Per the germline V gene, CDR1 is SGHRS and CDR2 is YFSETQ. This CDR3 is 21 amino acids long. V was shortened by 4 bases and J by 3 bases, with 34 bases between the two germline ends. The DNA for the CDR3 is TGCGCCAGCAGCGTTCAACAGGGGACCCACCAGCGGGAAAATCGAAAAGAGACCCAGTACTTC. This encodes CASSVQQGTHQRENRKETQYF. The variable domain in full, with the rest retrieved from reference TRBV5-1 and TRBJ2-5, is KAGVTQTPRYLIKTRGQQVTLSCSPISGHRSVSWYQQTPGQGLQFLFEYFSETQRNKGNFPGRFSGRQFSNSRSEMNVSTLELGDSALYLCASSVQQGTHQRENRKETQYFGPGTRLLVL.

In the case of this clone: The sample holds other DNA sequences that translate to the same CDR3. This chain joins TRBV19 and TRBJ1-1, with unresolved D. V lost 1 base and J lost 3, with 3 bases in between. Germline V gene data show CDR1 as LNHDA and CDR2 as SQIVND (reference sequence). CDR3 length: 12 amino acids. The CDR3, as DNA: TGTGCCAGTAGTATAGGATACACTGAAGCTTTCTTT. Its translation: CASSIGYTEAFF.

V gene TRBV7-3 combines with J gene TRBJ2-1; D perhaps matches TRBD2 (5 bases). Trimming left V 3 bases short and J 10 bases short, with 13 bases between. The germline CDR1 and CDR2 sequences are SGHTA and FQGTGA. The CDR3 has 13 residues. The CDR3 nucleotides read TGTGCCAGCAGCTTGGGTGGTGGGGAGGAGCAGTTCTTC. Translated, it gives CASSLGGGEEQFF.

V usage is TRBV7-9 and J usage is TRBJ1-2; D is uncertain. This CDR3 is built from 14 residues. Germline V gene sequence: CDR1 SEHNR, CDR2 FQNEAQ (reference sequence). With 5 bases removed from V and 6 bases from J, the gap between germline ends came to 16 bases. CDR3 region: CASSPTYEPHGYTF. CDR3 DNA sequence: TGTGCCAGCAGCCCTACGTATGAGCCCCATGGCTACACCTTC.

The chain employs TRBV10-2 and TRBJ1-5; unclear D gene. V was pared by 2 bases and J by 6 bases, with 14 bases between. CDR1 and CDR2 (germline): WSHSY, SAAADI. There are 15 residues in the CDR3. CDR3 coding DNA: TGCGCCAGCAGTGAGGCCGTTAGGGTGGCTCAGCCCCAGCATTTT. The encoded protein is CASSEAVRVAQPQHF.

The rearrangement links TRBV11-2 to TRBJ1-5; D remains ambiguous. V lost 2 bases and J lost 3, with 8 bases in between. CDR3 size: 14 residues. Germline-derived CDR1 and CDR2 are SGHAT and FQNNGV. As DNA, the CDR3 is TGTGCCAGCAGCTTATCCCCAGACAATCAGCCCCAGCATTTT. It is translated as CASSLSPDNQPQHF.

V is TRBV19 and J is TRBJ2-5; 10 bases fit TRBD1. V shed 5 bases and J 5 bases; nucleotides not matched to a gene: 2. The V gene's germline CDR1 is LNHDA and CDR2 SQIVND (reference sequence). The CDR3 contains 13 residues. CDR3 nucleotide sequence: TGTGCCAGTAGTGCGGACAGGGGGGAGACCCAGTACTTC. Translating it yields CASSADRGETQYF. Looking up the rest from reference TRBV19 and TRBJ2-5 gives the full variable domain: DGGITQSPKYLFRKEGQNVTLSCEQNLNHDAMYWYRQDPGQGLRLIYYSQIVNDFQKGDIAEGYSVSREKKESFPLTVTSAQKNPTAFYLCASSADRGETQYFGPGTRLLVL.

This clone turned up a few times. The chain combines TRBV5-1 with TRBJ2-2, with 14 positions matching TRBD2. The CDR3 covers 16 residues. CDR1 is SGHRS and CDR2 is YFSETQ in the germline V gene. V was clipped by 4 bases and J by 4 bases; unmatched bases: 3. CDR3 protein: CASSTGLAGGTGELFF. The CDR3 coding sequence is TGCGCCAGCAGCACCGGACTAGCGGGAGGCACCGGGGAGCTGTTTTTT.

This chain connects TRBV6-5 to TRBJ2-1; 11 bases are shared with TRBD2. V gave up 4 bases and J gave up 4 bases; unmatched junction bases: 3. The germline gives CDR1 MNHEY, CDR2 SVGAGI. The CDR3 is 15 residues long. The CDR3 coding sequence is TGTGCCAGCAGTTTGTGGACTAGCGGGTACAATGAGCAGTTCTTC. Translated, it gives CASSLWTSGYNEQFF.

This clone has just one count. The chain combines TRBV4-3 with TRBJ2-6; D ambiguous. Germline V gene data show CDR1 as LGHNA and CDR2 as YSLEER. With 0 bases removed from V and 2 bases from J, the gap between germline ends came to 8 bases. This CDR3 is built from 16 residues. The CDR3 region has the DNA TGCGCCAGCAGCCAAGATTTTCAAGCTGGGGCCAACGTCCTGACTTTC. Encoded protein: CASSQDFQAGANVLTF.

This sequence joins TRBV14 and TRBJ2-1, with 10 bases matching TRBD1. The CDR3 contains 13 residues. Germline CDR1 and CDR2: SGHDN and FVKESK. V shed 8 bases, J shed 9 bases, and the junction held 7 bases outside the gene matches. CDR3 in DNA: TGTGCCAGCGGGGACAGGGGAGCAGGTGAGCAGTTCTTC. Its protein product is CASGDRGAGEQFF.

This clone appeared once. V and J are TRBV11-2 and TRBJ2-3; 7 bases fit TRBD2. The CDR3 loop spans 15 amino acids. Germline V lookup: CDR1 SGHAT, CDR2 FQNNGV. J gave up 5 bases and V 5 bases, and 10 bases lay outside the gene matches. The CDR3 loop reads CASSPSSGGGDTQYF. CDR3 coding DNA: TGTGCCAGCAGCCCATCATCGGGAGGAGGAGATACGCAGTATTTT. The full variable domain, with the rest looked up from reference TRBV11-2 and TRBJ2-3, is EAGVAQSPRYKIIEKRQSVAFWCNPISGHATLYWYQQILGQGPKLLIQFQNNGVVDDSQLPKDRFSAERLKGVDSTLKIQPAKLEDSAVYLCASSPSSGGGDTQYFGPGTRLTVL.

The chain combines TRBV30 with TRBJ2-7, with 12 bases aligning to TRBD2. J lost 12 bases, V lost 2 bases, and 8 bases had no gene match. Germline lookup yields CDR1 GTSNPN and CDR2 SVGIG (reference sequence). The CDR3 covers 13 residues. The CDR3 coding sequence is TGTGCCTGGAGTTTATCTACTAGCGGGAGGATGTACTTC. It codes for CAWSLSTSGRMYF.